This T cell receptor (beta chain) was identified during a study of blood T cell repertoires in COVID-19. The protocol was immunoSEQ multiplex PCR, while the TCRdb copy is restricted to in-frame clones and leaves out a portion. The table shows 110,000 to 150,000 clones, with roughly 86% occurring only once. The germline gives CDR1 SGHRS, CDR2 YFSETQ. J was trimmed by 4 bases and V by 0 bases; bases with no gene match: 8. This CDR3 region has 16 residues. V gene TRBV5-1 combines with J gene TRBJ1-2, with TRBD1 matching over 8 bases. This clonotype originated in a woman aged 60-75 years with acute or convalescent COVID-19. Sequencing used peripheral blood. CDR3 DNA sequence: TGCGCCAGCAGCTTGGCACGGACAGGGTCGACCTATGGCTACACCTTC. Translating it yields CASSLARTGSTYGYTF.